Presented here are 10 T cell receptor beta chains from one specimen sequenced in a study of blood T cells in healthy people across ages. Together with a sample-barcoded 5' primer, a J-beta primer mix was included in a second PCR lasting about 7 to 11 cycles. TCRdb passed the 5' RACE reads through MiXCR, listing each CDR3 protein once. The sample shows 540,000 or so distinct CDR3 sequences, approximately 25% of them seen only once. Specimen: blood. Source of these receptors: a woman aged 70-85 years in good health.

The rearrangement joins TRBV6-4 to TRBJ2-7; 8 positions match TRBD1. The CDR3 has 22 amino acids. The trim removed 8 bases at V and 3 bases at J, leaving 33 bases unmatched. The germline gives CDR1 MRHNA, CDR2 SNTAGT. The CDR3: CASRGLEPGTGRIHDNCYEQYF. CDR3 bases: TGTGCCAGCCGAGGGTTAGAGCCGGGGACAGGCCGTATACATGACAATTGCTACGAGCAGTACTTC.

The J gene is TRBJ1-2, the V gene TRBV20-1; possibly TRBD1 for D (6 bases). Germline V CDR1 and CDR2: DFQATT, SNEGSKA (reference sequence). This CDR3 comprises 14 residues. Trimming removed 1 base at V and 4 bases at J, with 13 bases between. CDR3 residues: CSARGRRGIYGYTF. The CDR3, as DNA: TGCAGTGCTAGAGGCCGAAGGGGGATCTATGGCTACACCTTC.

A single count supports this clonotype. This likely comes from a read error, as the CDR3 has no conserved phenylalanine or tryptophan at its end. The V call is TRBV6-6, the J call TRBJ1-1; D gene uncertain. V lost 2 bases and J lost 6, with 4 bases in between. This CDR3 is built from 11 residues. Germline V CDR1 and CDR2: MNHNY, SVGAGI (reference sequence). This CDR3 is CASSYQAEAFL. In DNA form, the CDR3 reads TGTGCCAGCAGTTACCAGGCTGAAGCTTTCTTA.

V gene TRBV6-2 or TRBV6-3 combines with J gene TRBJ2-7; TRBD1 agrees at 7 bases. V lost 5 bases to trimming and J lost 2 bases; unmatched junction nucleotides: 6. Germline loops: CDR1 MNHEY, CDR2 SVGEGT. This CDR3 is 14 amino acids long. This chain's CDR3 is CASSPTGAPYEQYF. For the CDR3, the DNA is TGTGCCAGCAGTCCCACAGGGGCCCCCTACGAGCAGTACTTC.

This clonotype was counted many times. The genes are TRBV15 and TRBJ2-1; D is uncertain. The CDR3 is 11 residues long. The V gene's germline CDR1 is LNHNV and CDR2 YYDKDF (reference sequence). The ends were cut back, 5 bases at V and 4 bases at J, with 3 bases in the middle. The CDR3 sequence is CATSGYNEQFF. CDR3 bases: TGTGCCACCAGCGGATACAATGAGCAGTTCTTC.

The chain recombines TRBV4-1 with TRBJ2-2; D call uncertain. The CDR3 has 16 residues. Germline V lookup: CDR1 MGHRA, CDR2 YSYEKL. Deletions cut 3 bases from V and 0 bases from J, with 11 bases between. DNA of the CDR3: TGCGCCAGCAGCCACCCGGCTGGGACGAACACCGGGGAGCTGTTTTTT. Protein product: CASSHPAGTNTGELFF.

V gene TRBV27 combines with J gene TRBJ2-7; no clear D. The CDR3 spans 13 residues. Trimming took off 6 bases at V and 2 bases at J, with 11 bases between the two ends. CDR1 and CDR2 from the germline V gene are MNHEY and SMNVEV (reference sequence). For the CDR3, the DNA is TGTGCCAGCAGGGCAGTAAATGCCTACGAGCAGTACTTC. Translation: CASRAVNAYEQYF.

The rearrangement uses TRBV5-1 and TRBJ2-7; TRBD2 matches 8 bases. Germline V gene lookup returns CDR1 SGHRS and CDR2 YFSETQ. The CDR3 sequence is 14 residues long. J was trimmed by 9 bases and V by 5 bases; bases with no gene match: 13. This chain's CDR3 is CASRTDRGGQLQYF. The CDR3 nucleotides read TGCGCCAGCAGAACCGATCGGGGGGGCCAACTGCAGTACTTC.

This CDR3 reads CASSVGPVYTGELFF. The CDR3, as DNA: TGTGCCAGCAGCGTAGGCCCCGTGTACACCGGGGAGCTGTTTTTT. V and J are TRBV9 and TRBJ2-2; D is unresolved. V was trimmed by 0 bases and J by 3 bases, leaving 9 bases between them. The germline CDR1 and CDR2 sequences are SGDLS and YYNGEE. This CDR3 comprises 15 residues. Supplemented by reference TRBV9 and TRBJ2-2, the full variable domain reads DSGVTQTPKHLITATGQRVTLRCSPRSGDLSVYWYQQSLDQGLQFLIQYYNGEERAKGNILERFSAQQFPDLHSELNLSSLELGDSALYFCASSVGPVYTGELFFGEGSRLTVL.

The rearrangement uses TRBV20-1 and TRBJ1-3; D not resolved. The ends were cut back, 3 bases at V and 0 bases at J, with 6 bases in the middle. CDR3 length: 13 amino acids. Germline V lookup: CDR1 DFQATT, CDR2 SNEGSKA (reference sequence). The DNA of the CDR3 is TGCAGTGCTAGGACAAGCTCTGGAAACACCATATATTTT. It translates to CSARTSSGNTIYF.